The clone carrying this TCR beta chain appeared a single time. The antigen remains unidentified. The junction and the germline gene differ at one end; a read error may be behind it. A J-beta primer mix and a sample-barcoded 5' primer were used in a second PCR of roughly 7 to 12 cycles. Tags on each cDNA molecule came from a template-switch adaptor with 12 random nucleotides. Every sample returned 2.5 million or more CDR3-containing paired-end reads. TCRdb analysed the 5' RACE reads with MiXCR anew, one entry per CDR3 protein. The profile shows 790,000 or so distinct CDR3 sequences, around half of them singletons. The sample is drawn from a study of blood T cells in healthy people across ages. A minimum of 6 million PBMCs was isolated per sample. Findings of the study overall: Underestimates were what the diversity estimates from one million T cells were considered to be.

Germline CDR1 and CDR2: SGHTA and FQGNSA. This CDR3 has 13 residues. The V gene is TRBV7-2, the J gene TRBJ2-3, with no clear D. The source of this sequence is an elderly man in good health. The material sequenced was blood. The CDR3 bases are TGTGCCAGCAGCTCGCCACCCTCAGATACGCGGTATTTT. Protein sequence: CASSSPPSDTRYF.